One sample yielded the 17 T cell receptor beta chains listed below, sequenced in a study of cytomegalovirus exposure and HLA in healthy donors. Measured with immunoSEQ multiplex PCR; TCRdb has only the in-frame clones, and not every one. Of fewer than 150,000 clones in the sample, approximately 85% were seen once. The sample taken for sequencing was PBMCs. The receptors were sampled from a young man in good health and CMV-seronegative.

The J gene is TRBJ1-5, the V gene TRBV19, with D perhaps TRBD1 (6 bases). Trimming removed 3 bases at V and 1 base at J, with 10 bases between. CDR1 and CDR2 (germline): LNHDA, SQIVND (reference sequence). The CDR3 length is 15 residues. CDR3 in DNA: TGTGCCAGTAGTATGCGGGGGGGCAGCAATCAGCCCCAGCATTTT. This gives the protein CASSMRGGSNQPQHF.

This clone occurred a few times. The CDR3 sequence: CASSLGQHSYEQYF. In DNA, the CDR3 is TGTGCCAGCAGTTTGGGACAGCACTCCTACGAGCAGTACTTC. This sequence joins TRBV27 and TRBJ2-7; 7 bases are shared with TRBD1. Germline V gene sequence: CDR1 MNHEY, CDR2 SMNVEV (reference sequence). V shed 3 bases and J 0 bases; nucleotides not matched to a gene: 2. This CDR3 is built from 14 residues.

The genes are TRBV27 and TRBJ2-3; D gene ambiguous. The length of the CDR3 is 15 residues. In germline, CDR1 is MNHEY, CDR2 SMNVEV (reference sequence). Trimming took off 7 bases at V and 1 base at J, with 15 bases between the two ends. The CDR3 DNA reads as TGTGCCAGCATTTCCCACTATGGCGGCACAGATACGCAGTATTTT. Protein product: CASISHYGGTDTQYF.

Concerning this clone: At one end, the junction sequence differs from germline, possibly due to a read error. The genes are TRBV30 and TRBJ2-7; 13 bases map to TRBD2. The CDR3 runs to 14 residues. Germline assignment: CDR1 GTSNPN and CDR2 SVGIG (reference sequence). The CDR3 sequence: CGTSGNKPPYEQYF. The CDR3 DNA reads as TGCGGGACTAGCGGGAACAAGCCTCCCTACGAGCAGTACTTC.

V gene TRBV10-3 combines with J gene TRBJ2-7; a possible D gene is TRBD2 (6 bases). The V end lost 4 bases, the J end lost 0 bases, and 13 bases lay between the germline ends. CDR3 length: 15 amino acids. The V gene's germline CDR1 is ENHRY and CDR2 SYGVKD. This CDR3 is CAISGGGESSYEQYF. The CDR3 nucleotides read TGTGCCATCAGTGGGGGCGGGGAAAGCTCCTACGAGCAGTACTTC.

V usage is TRBV14 and J usage is TRBJ2-7, with 11 bases matching TRBD2. The J segment lost 2 bases and the V segment lost 4 bases, leaving 7 bases of the junction unmatched. Germline CDR1 SGHDN, CDR2 FVKESK. CDR3 length: 16 amino acids. CDR3 amino acids: CASSRRTSGSTYEQYF. As DNA, the CDR3 is TGTGCCAGCAGCCGTCGGACTAGCGGGTCAACCTACGAGCAGTACTTC.

V gene TRBV6-1 combines with J gene TRBJ2-7, with TRBD1 identical over 10 bases. The germline CDR1 and CDR2 sequences are MNHNS and SASEGT. The CDR3 length is 15 residues. V was clipped by 6 bases and J by 1 base; unmatched bases: 6. The CDR3, as DNA: TGTGCCAGCAGAGACGGGGGACAGGGGTCCTACGAGCAGTACTTC. This codes for CASRDGGQGSYEQYF.

The V call is TRBV6-1, the J call TRBJ1-1; D not certain. There are 12 residues in the CDR3. Germline loops: CDR1 MNHNS, CDR2 SASEGT. Trimming removed 7 bases from V and 1 base from J, with 7 bases in between. CDR3 DNA: TGTGCCAGCATCGAGAGGAACACTGAAGCTTTCTTT. Protein sequence: CASIERNTEAFF.

This clone was recorded only once. The CDR3 spells CASSLGGGPDTQYF. CDR3 in DNA: TGCGCCAGCAGCTTGGGCGGGGGGCCGGATACGCAGTATTTT. The chain links TRBV5-1 to TRBJ2-3; 8 bases agree with TRBD2. Per the germline V gene, CDR1 is SGHRS and CDR2 is YFSETQ. Trimming removed 0 bases from V and 6 bases from J; junction bases left unmatched: 3. The CDR3 length is 14 residues.

This clone came up once. The same CDR3 also results from other DNA sequences found in this sample. The chain uses TRBV5-1 and TRBJ2-4, with D unclear. Germline loops: CDR1 SGHRS, CDR2 YFSETQ. The CDR3 totals 13 residues. The germline V and J ends were trimmed by 0 bases and 6 bases, with 7 bases remaining between them. The CDR3 DNA is TGCGCCAGCAGCTTGGACCCCAGAAACATTCAGTACTTC. Protein product: CASSLDPRNIQYF.

The rearrangement uses TRBV6-5 and TRBJ2-7; 11 bases line up with TRBD2. Germline V lookup: CDR1 MNHEY, CDR2 SVGAGI. The CDR3 spans 15 residues. J lost 4 bases, V lost 7 bases, and 9 bases had no gene match. As DNA, the CDR3 is TGTGCCAGCAAACCTGGACTAGCGGGCGCTTACGAGCAGTACTTC. This translates into CASKPGLAGAYEQYF.

This clone has a single count. V and J are TRBV7-7 and TRBJ2-3, with 9 nucleotides matching TRBD2. CDR1 is SSHAT and CDR2 is FNYEAQ in the germline V gene (reference sequence). V shed 7 bases and J 4 bases; nucleotides not matched to a gene: 6. CDR3 length equals 14 residues. CDR3: CASTPGTSPDTQYF. The DNA for the CDR3 is TGTGCCAGCACCCCCGGGACTAGCCCAGATACGCAGTATTTT.

The chain links TRBV10-2 to TRBJ2-2; TRBD2 aligns across 10 bases. The germline V gene encodes CDR1 WSHSY and CDR2 SAAADI. Trimming removed 4 bases from V and 4 bases from J; junction bases left unmatched: 9. The CDR3 covers 17 residues. The CDR3 protein is CASSASPTSGITGELFF. As DNA, the CDR3 is TGCGCCAGCAGTGCCTCACCTACTAGCGGGATCACCGGGGAGCTGTTTTTT.

The chain employs TRBV10-1 and TRBJ2-3; TRBD2 matches 9 bases. Germline CDR1 reads WNHNN; CDR2 reads SYGVQD (reference sequence). This CDR3 region has 15 residues. Unmatched junction bases numbered 8, after V lost 6 bases and J lost 4 bases. CDR3 sequence (DNA): TGCGCCAGCAGCGGCCGCGGGAGGGAAGCAGATACGCAGTATTTT. It is translated as CASSGRGREADTQYF.

This sequence joins TRBV9 and TRBJ2-1; no clear D gene. V was pared by 4 bases and J by 4 bases, with 12 bases between. The CDR3 is 14 residues long. Germline V gene data show CDR1 as SGDLS and CDR2 as YYNGEE. Here the CDR3 reads CASSPRSDYNEQFF. As DNA, the CDR3 is TGTGCCAGCAGCCCCCGGTCCGATTACAATGAGCAGTTCTTC.

This sequence joins TRBV2 and TRBJ2-3; TRBD2 agrees at 13 bases. Germline V CDR1 and CDR2: SNHLY, FYNNEI. The CDR3 consists of 16 residues. The V segment lost 6 bases and the J segment 6 bases; nucleotides outside the gene matches: 9. CDR3 sequence reads: CASRVGTSGVSDTQYF. In DNA form, the CDR3 reads TGTGCCAGCAGGGTGGGGACTAGCGGGGTCTCGGATACGCAGTATTTT.

The chain links TRBV6-4 to TRBJ2-2, with TRBD1 as a possible D gene (5 bases). This CDR3 contains 14 residues. V was clipped by 2 bases and J by 6 bases, with 10 bases between them. Germline CDR1 MRHNA, CDR2 SNTAGT. Here the CDR3 reads CASSDGLGAGELFF. CDR3 coding DNA: TGTGCCAGCAGTGACGGATTAGGGGCCGGGGAGCTGTTTTTT.